The next 24 T cell receptor beta chains were all read from a single sample in a study of T cell repertoires in cytomegalovirus infection. Via MiXCR, TCRdb re-called the reads, giving one row per CDR3 protein. The table has fewer than 250,000 distinct CDR3 sequences, 12% seen once. The sequenced sample was PBMCs. The receptors shown here come from a human donor in good health (CMV status not recorded). Some clones in this sample may be carry-over from other donors' samples.

This clonotype was picked up many times. The chain has TRBV7-2 and TRBJ2-3; 13 bases match TRBD2. The CDR3 has 17 amino acids. Germline values: CDR1 SGHTA, CDR2 FQGNSA. V dropped 5 bases and J dropped 3; count of bases not matched to a gene: 8. CDR3 amino acids: CASSTRTSGGETDTQYF. Here the CDR3 DNA reads TGTGCCAGCAGCACCCGGACTAGCGGGGGAGAGACAGATACGCAGTATTTT. The whole variable domain, remainder taken from reference TRBV7-2 and TRBJ2-3, is GAGVSQSPSNKVTEKGKDVELRCDPISGHTALYWYRQSLGQGLEFLIYFQGNSAPDKSGLPSDRFSAERTGGSVSTLTIQRTQQEDSAVYLCASSTRTSGGETDTQYFGPGTRLTVL.

This clonotype was detected ten times or more. The chain combines TRBV7-2 with TRBJ2-7; 16 bases agree with TRBD2. Germline CDR1 reads SGHTA; CDR2 reads FQGNSA. The CDR3 runs 20 residues. With V trimmed by 2 bases and J by 1 base, 11 bases remained unmatched. CDR3 sequence: CASSLIGTSGRAAQSYEQYF. Here the CDR3 DNA reads TGTGCCAGCAGCTTAATAGGGACTAGCGGGAGGGCCGCTCAGTCCTACGAGCAGTACTTC.

This chain uses TRBV28 with TRBJ2-1, with 10 nucleotides matching TRBD2. Germline V lookup: CDR1 MDHEN, CDR2 SYDVKM. This CDR3 region has 15 residues. V shed 7 bases and J 7 bases; nucleotides not matched to a gene: 10. Written as DNA, the CDR3 is TGTGCCAGCACCCAAATCTCTAGCGGGAGTAATGAGCAGTTCTTC. Protein sequence: CASTQISSGSNEQFF.

The rearrangement joins TRBV6-2 or TRBV6-3 to TRBJ2-1; D is perhaps TRBD1 or TRBD2 (5 bases each). Trimming shortened V by 6 bases and J by 8 bases, and 20 bases separated the two germline ends. Looked up from germline, CDR1 is MNHEY and CDR2 is SVGEGT. The CDR3 covers 15 residues. CDR3 amino acids: CASSQLGRSTDEQFF. DNA of the CDR3: TGTGCCAGCAGCCAACTAGGGAGATCGACAGATGAGCAGTTCTTC.

There are many counts of this clonotype. As DNA, the CDR3 is TGTGCCAGCAGCTTAAGCCCTACCGGTGTGAACACTGAAGCTTTCTTT. This sequence encodes CASSLSPTGVNTEAFF. The V gene is TRBV7-2, the J gene TRBJ1-1; D is unclear. The CDR3 has 16 residues. Trimming pared 2 bases from V and 0 bases from J, leaving 13 bases between. Germline-derived CDR1 and CDR2 are SGHTA and FQGNSA.

This sequence joins TRBV20-1 and TRBJ2-1; a weak D match, TRBD2 (6 bases). With 6 bases removed from V and 0 bases from J, the gap between germline ends came to 15 bases. The CDR3 is 15 amino acids. Germline-derived CDR1 and CDR2 are DFQATT and SNEGSKA (reference sequence). DNA for the CDR3: TGCAGTGCCGTTCTAGCGACGAGCTCCTACAATGAGCAGTTCTTC. It yields the protein CSAVLATSSYNEQFF.

This clonotype was observed many times. CDR3 residues: CASKRGRSIKEGYTF. The CDR3 region has the DNA TGTGCCAGCAAAAGGGGGCGTTCTATTAAGGAGGGCTACACCTTC. The rearrangement uses TRBV28 and TRBJ1-2; 7 bases align to TRBD1. The V gene's germline CDR1 is MDHEN and CDR2 SYDVKM. V shed 7 bases and J 8 bases; nucleotides not matched to a gene: 16. The CDR3 is made up of 15 amino acids.

There are many counts of this clonotype. The gene calls are TRBV4-2 and TRBJ2-1; 9 positions agree with TRBD2. V lost 6 bases, J lost 7 bases, and 13 bases stayed unmatched. The V gene's germline CDR1 is LGHNA and CDR2 YNFKEQ. The CDR3 is 16 amino acids. The CDR3 loop is CASSRVGGRATNEQFF. In DNA, the CDR3 is TGTGCCAGCAGTAGGGTAGGCGGGAGGGCCACAAATGAGCAGTTCTTC.

This clonotype was observed many times. This chain uses TRBV7-9 with TRBJ2-5; 13 bases fit TRBD2. J lost 5 bases, V lost 3 bases, and 15 bases had no gene match. Looked up from germline, CDR1 is SEHNR and CDR2 is FQNEAQ (reference sequence). This CDR3 contains 19 residues. The CDR3 DNA reads as TGTGCCAGCAGCTTCGTCCGAGGAGTGGGACTAGCGGGAATCGAGACCCAGTACTTC. It yields the protein CASSFVRGVGLAGIETQYF.

This clonotype was counted ten times or more. The chain couples TRBV19 to TRBJ2-2, with 8 bases that match TRBD1. The length of the CDR3 is 15 residues. V lost 5 bases, J lost 7 bases, and 9 bases stayed unmatched. Germline lookup yields CDR1 LNHDA and CDR2 SQIVND (reference sequence). In DNA form, the CDR3 reads TGTGCCAGTAGTTCAGGGGGCCGAACAGGCGGGGAGCTGTTTTTT. Its translation: CASSSGGRTGGELFF.

This clonotype was recorded many times. The CDR3 is CASSLWLADQETQYF. In DNA form, the CDR3 reads TGTGCCAGCAGCTTATGGCTAGCGGACCAAGAGACCCAGTACTTC. The chain joins TRBV7-9 to TRBJ2-5; 7 bases align to TRBD2. V shed 2 bases, J shed 0 bases, and the junction held 3 bases outside the gene matches. Looked up from germline, CDR1 is SEHNR and CDR2 is FQNEAQ (reference sequence). This CDR3 spans 15 amino acids. Full variable domain (rest looked up from reference TRBV7-9 and TRBJ2-5): DTGVSQNPRHKITKRGQNVTFRCDPISEHNRLYWYRQTLGQGPEFLTYFQNEAQLEKSRLLSDRFSAERPKGSFSTLEIQRTEQGDSAMYLCASSLWLADQETQYFGPGTRLLVL.

This clonotype was recorded at least ten times. J is TRBJ2-7 and V is TRBV10-3, with 9 bases aligning to TRBD2. The CDR3 extends over 14 amino acids. Germline values: CDR1 ENHRY, CDR2 SYGVKD. The V and J ends lost 11 bases and 2 bases, in that order; junction bases with no gene match: 10. Here the CDR3 reads CASKGREGTYEQYF. The CDR3 DNA sequence: TGTGCCTCCAAAGGGCGGGAGGGAACCTACGAGCAGTACTTC.

This clonotype has more than one count but fewer than ten. The genes are TRBV6-2 or TRBV6-3 and TRBJ1-1, with a possible D match to TRBD1 (5 bases). Germline CDR1 reads MNHEY; CDR2 reads SVGEGT. Trimming took off 0 bases at V and 0 bases at J, with 8 bases between the two ends. The CDR3 length is 15 residues. The CDR3 sequence is CASSYSLQVNTEAFF. The CDR3 DNA reads TGTGCCAGCAGTTACTCGTTACAGGTGAACACTGAAGCTTTCTTT.

This chain joins TRBV20-1 and TRBJ2-7; 10 bases are a match to TRBD1. Germline-derived CDR1 and CDR2 are DFQATT and SNEGSKA (reference sequence). After removal of 6 bases from V and 0 bases from J, the junction contained 5 bases not matched to a gene. This CDR3 is built from 14 residues. This CDR3 is CSAARTGGSYEQYF. The CDR3 coding sequence is TGCAGTGCGGCCCGGACAGGGGGCTCCTACGAGCAGTACTTC.

This clonotype was detected many times. The CDR3 DNA sequence: TGTGCCAGCAGTGCAGGAGCCCCTGGGGCCAACGTCCTGACTTTC. This translates into CASSAGAPGANVLTF. The chain joins TRBV7-3 to TRBJ2-6, with D unclear. The CDR3 spans 15 residues. Germline V gives CDR1 SGHTA, CDR2 FQGTGA. Trimming removed 6 bases at V and 2 bases at J, with 11 bases between.

Details on this clonotype: One end of the junction varies from germline; a read error may be responsible. CDR3 protein: CASSLGGPDLSEQYF. The CDR3 DNA is TGTGCCAGCAGCTTAGGGGGACCCGACCTTTCCGAGCAGTACTTC. The chain has TRBV5-3 and TRBJ2-7, with D perhaps TRBD1 (6 bases). TRBV5-3 is marked as an open reading frame, function uncertain. This CDR3 has 15 amino acids.

The J gene is TRBJ1-4, the V gene TRBV28, with D tentatively TRBD1 (6 bases). Germline V gene data show CDR1 as MDHEN and CDR2 as SYDVKM. V was pared by 6 bases and J by 2 bases, with 16 bases between. The CDR3 sequence is 16 residues long. The CDR3 region is CASSLAGAGTNEKLFF. Here the CDR3 DNA reads TGTGCCAGCAGCCTTGCAGGGGCTGGGACTAATGAAAAACTGTTTTTT.

J is TRBJ1-2 and V is TRBV29-1; 10 nucleotides agree with TRBD1. V lost 6 bases to trimming and J lost 4 bases; unmatched junction nucleotides: 8. This CDR3 is 14 amino acids long. Germline values: CDR1 SQVTM, CDR2 ANQGSEA. The DNA of the CDR3 is TGCAGCGTGACCGGGACAGGGGAAACCTATGGCTACACCTTC. Its protein is CSVTGTGETYGYTF.

This clonotype has at least ten counts. V usage is TRBV19 and J usage is TRBJ1-5; tentative D call: TRBD1 (6 bases). The CDR3 length is 15 residues. V was clipped by 5 bases and J by 3 bases, with 14 bases between them. Per germline, CDR1 LNHDA and CDR2 SQIVND (reference sequence). CDR3 residues: CASSWGGSPNQPQHF. The CDR3, as DNA: TGTGCCAGTAGTTGGGGGGGCTCCCCCAATCAGCCCCAGCATTTT.

The chain uses TRBV28 and TRBJ1-6; 8 bases fit TRBD1. The trim removed 10 bases at V and 9 bases at J, leaving 5 bases unmatched. Germline V lookup: CDR1 MDHEN, CDR2 SYDVKM. The CDR3 sequence is 12 residues long. CDR3 region: CATGQGPSPLHF. The CDR3, as DNA: TGTGCCACAGGACAGGGACCTTCACCCCTCCACTTT. Combining the CDR3 with reference TRBV28 and TRBJ1-6 gives the whole variable domain DVKVTQSSRYLVKRTGEKVFLECVQDMDHENMFWYRQDPGLGLRLIYFSYDVKMKEKGDIPEGYSVSREKKERFSLILESASTNQTSMYLCATGQGPSPLHFGNGTRLTVT.

This clonotype was picked up many times. This CDR3 reads CASSLVGRVGSPLHF. CDR3 sequence (DNA): TGTGCCAGCAGCTTAGTGGGCAGGGTCGGTTCACCCCTCCACTTT. V gene TRBV7-2 combines with J gene TRBJ1-6, with a weak D call TRBD1 (5 bases). V lost 1 base and J 9 bases, leaving 13 bases between the germline ends. Germline values: CDR1 SGHTA, CDR2 FQGNSA. The CDR3 totals 15 residues.

This chain uses TRBV28 with TRBJ1-4; TRBD1 is a possible D gene (5 bases). V lost 5 bases to trimming and J lost 8 bases, with 12 bases between them. Germline V CDR1 and CDR2: MDHEN, SYDVKM. The CDR3 runs to 13 residues. The CDR3 spells CASSEPGTEKLFF. In DNA form, the CDR3 reads TGTGCCAGCAGTGAGCCAGGGACCGAAAAACTGTTTTTT. The entire variable domain, with the rest obtained from reference TRBV28 and TRBJ1-4, is as follows: DVKVTQSSRYLVKRTGEKVFLECVQDMDHENMFWYRQDPGLGLRLIYFSYDVKMKEKGDIPEGYSVSREKKERFSLILESASTNQTSMYLCASSEPGTEKLFFGSGTQLSVL.

This clonotype was seen more than once but under ten times. The chain employs TRBV6-2 or TRBV6-3 and TRBJ2-5, with D uncertain. From germline, CDR1 is MNHEY and CDR2 SVGEGT. The CDR3 sequence is 15 residues long. With 0 bases removed from V and 5 bases from J, the gap between germline ends came to 13 bases. The CDR3 bases are TGTGCCAGCAGTTACTCGTCCGGCAGGTGGGAGACCCAGTACTTC. Translating it yields CASSYSSGRWETQYF.

The chain combines TRBV20-1 with TRBJ2-7; 8 bases agree with TRBD2. The CDR3 runs 14 residues. The V gene end was trimmed by 3 bases and the J gene end by 3 bases; junction bases not matched to a gene: 7. Germline V gene lookup returns CDR1 DFQATT and CDR2 SNEGSKA (reference sequence). The CDR3 DNA sequence: TGCAGTGCTAGTCCTGCTAGCGGGCACTACGAGCAGTACTTC. It specifies CSASPASGHYEQYF.